This TCR beta chain was sequenced in a study of chemoradiotherapy in HPV16-positive cancers. Study details: Candidate HPV-specific clones and shared TCR motifs came from a couple of HPV16-positive patients. The study, taken as a whole, reports: HPV-specific T cells were functionally defined from only a couple of HPV16-positive patients. Non-HPV-specific T cells did not expand in tumors during treatment, whereas candidate HPV-specific clones and E7-related motifs did.

The protocol was immunoSEQ multiplex PCR, while the TCRdb copy is restricted to in-frame clones and leaves out a portion. The table has about 21,000 clones, about 90% seen once. Turning to this clone: Its cognate antigen is unknown.

Trimming pared 4 bases from V and 0 bases from J, leaving 11 bases between. The CDR3 sequence is 14 residues long. Germline CDR1 SGHRS, CDR2 YFSETQ. Samples were taken several times over chemoradiotherapy. This specimen was blood, taken from a patient who underwent chemoradiotherapy. The sequence derives from a human donor with HPV-associated anogenital cancer. This rearrangement joins TRBV5-1 to TRBJ2-7; no clear D. CDR3 bases: TGCGCCAGCAGCCTTACACTTAACTCCTACGAGCAGTACTTC. Its translation: CASSLTLNSYEQYF.